This entry lists 17 T cell receptor beta chains sequenced from one sample in a study of regulatory T cells in long-lasting Graves disease. Combining iRepertoire HTBI primers with Arm-PCR of CDR3 regions, the authors built TCR beta libraries. TCRdb used MiXCR to reprocess the multiplex PCR reads, holding one entry per CDR3 protein. The sample carries 500,000 to 800,000 distinct CDR3 sequences, 25% to 30% recorded once. The time point is: persistent/refractory GD, antithyroid drugs over 5 years with positive TRAb. The TCR library was prepared using RNA isolated from PBMCs. The source was peripheral blood mononuclear cells (PBMCs), collected when the disease was refractory, from a patient treated with antithyroid drugs. Every receptor here comes from a female donor with Graves disease.

The genes are TRBV20-1 and TRBJ1-6; D ambiguous. With 7 bases removed from V and 10 bases from J, the gap between germline ends came to 17 bases. The CDR3 is made up of 13 amino acids. Germline V CDR1 and CDR2: DFQATT, SNEGSKA (reference sequence). The CDR3 region has the DNA TGCAGTGTCACTGAAGGCAGAGGATCACCCCTCCACTTT. Protein: CSVTEGRGSPLHF.

This chain links TRBV7-9 with TRBJ1-1; D might be TRBD1 (6 bases). This CDR3 spans 13 amino acids. Trimming cost V 8 bases and J 0 bases, with 10 bases left between them. CDR1 is SEHNR, CDR2 FQNEAQ, per germline (reference sequence). Written as DNA, the CDR3 is TGTGCCAGCCACAGGGCAATGAACACTGAAGCTTTCTTT. Its protein is CASHRAMNTEAFF.

The chain combines TRBV3-1 with TRBJ2-7; D might be TRBD2 (5 bases). The ends were cut back, 0 bases at V and 5 bases at J, with 8 bases in the middle. The CDR3 runs to 13 residues. Germline-derived CDR1 and CDR2 are LGHDT and YNNKEL (reference sequence). The CDR3 is CASSQDWGDEQYF. For the CDR3, the DNA is TGTGCCAGCAGCCAAGATTGGGGAGACGAGCAGTACTTC.

This clonotype was observed many times. The genes are TRBV2 and TRBJ1-4; 9 bases align to TRBD1. The germline CDR1 and CDR2 sequences are SNHLY and FYNNEI. This CDR3 is built from 14 residues. V lost 6 bases to trimming and J lost 8 bases; unmatched junction nucleotides: 7. CDR3 nucleotides: TGTGCCAGCAGGGCCGGGACAGGGAAGGAAAAACTGTTTTTT. Translating gives CASRAGTGKEKLFF.

This clonotype was seen at least ten times. This chain uses TRBV12-3 or TRBV12-4 with TRBJ2-7; D might be TRBD1 (6 bases). CDR3 length equals 14 residues. V lost 6 bases, J lost 5 bases, and 17 bases lay in between. DNA for the CDR3: TGTGCCAGCAGACAGTCCACAGGGACCAACGAGCAGTACTTC. Translating it yields CASRQSTGTNEQYF.

The chain couples TRBV11-2 to TRBJ2-2, with D tentatively TRBD1 (6 bases). Per germline, CDR1 SGHAT and CDR2 FQNNGV. The CDR3 is made up of 18 amino acids. V dropped 4 bases and J dropped 3 bases, with 21 bases sitting between them. CDR3 protein: CASSSPKHQQGHTGELFF. The CDR3 coding sequence is TGTGCCAGCAGCTCACCAAAGCACCAACAGGGACACACCGGGGAGCTGTTTTTT. The full variable domain, its missing parts supplied by reference TRBV11-2 and TRBJ2-2, is EAGVAQSPRYKIIEKRQSVAFWCNPISGHATLYWYQQILGQGPKLLIQFQNNGVVDDSQLPKDRFSAERLKGVDSTLKIQPAKLEDSAVYLCASSSPKHQQGHTGELFFGEGSRLTVL.

The chain is built from TRBV28 and TRBJ1-1; the D gene is possibly TRBD1 (5 bases). The germline V gene has CDR1 MDHEN and CDR2 SYDVKM. The CDR3 is 15 amino acids. The germline V and J ends were trimmed by 6 bases and 1 base, with 15 bases remaining between them. The CDR3 DNA follows: TGTGCCAGCAGCGCAAGGTCGGGGGGGAACACTGAAGCTTTCTTT. Amino acids: CASSARSGGNTEAFF.

This clonotype was seen more than once but under ten times. J is TRBJ2-7 and V is TRBV19; the match to TRBD1 covers 12 bases. V dropped 5 bases and J dropped 5; count of bases not matched to a gene: 7. Germline V CDR1 and CDR2: LNHDA, SQIVND (reference sequence). The CDR3 has 15 amino acids. In nucleotides, the CDR3 is TGTGCCAGTAGTGTTCCGGGACAGGGGGCGGACGAGCAGTACTTC. Its protein is CASSVPGQGADEQYF.

This clonotype appeared a few times. The V gene is TRBV5-1, the J gene TRBJ2-5; no clear D gene. CDR3 length: 13 residues. V lost 0 bases to trimming and J lost 5 bases, with 8 bases between them. Germline CDR1 reads SGHRS; CDR2 reads YFSETQ. The CDR3 DNA follows: TGCGCCAGCAGCTTGGGGGTCTTGGAGACCCAGTACTTC. Amino acids: CASSLGVLETQYF.

V gene TRBV6-5 combines with J gene TRBJ1-3, with 7 nucleotides matching TRBD1. CDR3 size: 16 residues. Looked up from germline, CDR1 is MNHEY and CDR2 is SVGAGI. V lost 2 bases to trimming and J lost 2 bases; unmatched junction nucleotides: 6. For the CDR3, the DNA is TGTGCCAGCAGTTACGAAAGGGGGCAGGCTGGAAACACCATATATTTT. Encoded protein: CASSYERGQAGNTIYF.

The chain has TRBV19 and TRBJ1-1; unclear D gene. Trimming shortened V by 2 bases and J by 5 bases, and 9 bases separated the two germline ends. The CDR3 spans 13 residues. In germline, CDR1 is LNHDA, CDR2 SQIVND (reference sequence). The CDR3 DNA sequence: TGTGCCAGTAGTATAAGTGTGGATACTGAAGCTTTCTTT. Translated, it gives CASSISVDTEAFF. Full variable domain (remainder filled in from reference TRBV19 and TRBJ1-1): DGGITQSPKYLFRKEGQNVTLSCEQNLNHDAMYWYRQDPGQGLRLIYYSQIVNDFQKGDIAEGYSVSREKKESFPLTVTSAQKNPTAFYLCASSISVDTEAFFGQGTRLTVV.

The chain carries TRBV20-1 and TRBJ2-7; TRBD2 matches at 11 bases. The J call may not be correct, given that the DNA end is closer to TRBJ2-5. Germline CDR1 is DFQATT and CDR2 is SNEGSKA (reference sequence). The length of the CDR3 is 13 residues. Here the CDR3 DNA reads TGCAGTGCCCCCACTAGCGGGAGTGGGACCCAGTACTTC. It is translated as CSAPTSGSGTQYF.

The chain joins TRBV5-1 to TRBJ2-5; 7 bases agree with TRBD2. V shed 5 bases, J shed 1 base, and the junction held 14 bases outside the gene matches. The length of the CDR3 is 17 residues. Germline V gene data show CDR1 as SGHRS and CDR2 as YFSETQ. CDR3 DNA: TGCGCCAGCAGAAATCGGGGCCTTGGGGGGGTCCAAGAGACCCAGTACTTC. The encoded protein is CASRNRGLGGVQETQYF. Variable domain in full (rest from reference TRBV5-1 and TRBJ2-5): KAGVTQTPRYLIKTRGQQVTLSCSPISGHRSVSWYQQTPGQGLQFLFEYFSETQRNKGNFPGRFSGRQFSNSRSEMNVSTLELGDSALYLCASRNRGLGGVQETQYFGPGTRLLVL.

The chain links TRBV15 to TRBJ2-5; no definite D call. Germline V lookup: CDR1 LNHNV, CDR2 YYDKDF (reference sequence). This CDR3 region has 13 residues. V lost 1 base and J lost 2, with 5 bases in between. CDR3: CATSRAPQETQYF. The CDR3 DNA reads as TGTGCCACCAGCAGAGCCCCGCAAGAGACCCAGTACTTC.

This clonotype was seen more than once but under ten times. For the CDR3, the DNA is TGCAGTGCCTTCGTAGCAGTCACTGAAGCTTTCTTT. This gives the protein CSAFVAVTEAFF. This chain joins TRBV20-1 and TRBJ1-1; the D is unclear. V lost 6 bases and J 4 bases, leaving 12 bases between the germline ends. Germline-derived CDR1 and CDR2 are DFQATT and SNEGSKA (reference sequence). CDR3 size: 12 residues.

The chain is built from TRBV11-1 and TRBJ2-3, with D maybe TRBD2 (5 bases). CDR1 SGHAT and CDR2 FQDESV come from the germline V gene (reference sequence). The CDR3 is made up of 14 amino acids. V was shortened by 5 bases and J by 6 bases, with 15 bases between the two germline ends. CDR3 sequence: CASSRGEEVDTQYF. The CDR3 DNA follows: TGTGCCAGCAGCCGTGGAGAGGAGGTTGATACGCAGTATTTT.

The chain combines TRBV5-5 with TRBJ1-2; tentative D call: TRBD1 (5 bases). V gave up 4 bases and J gave up 5 bases, with 18 bases separating them. Per the germline V gene, CDR1 is SGHKS and CDR2 is YYEKEE (reference sequence). The CDR3 totals 15 residues. In DNA, the CDR3 is TGTGCCAGCAGCATGGACGGGGGTTTGGGGTATGGCTACACCTTC. Translated, it gives CASSMDGGLGYGYTF.